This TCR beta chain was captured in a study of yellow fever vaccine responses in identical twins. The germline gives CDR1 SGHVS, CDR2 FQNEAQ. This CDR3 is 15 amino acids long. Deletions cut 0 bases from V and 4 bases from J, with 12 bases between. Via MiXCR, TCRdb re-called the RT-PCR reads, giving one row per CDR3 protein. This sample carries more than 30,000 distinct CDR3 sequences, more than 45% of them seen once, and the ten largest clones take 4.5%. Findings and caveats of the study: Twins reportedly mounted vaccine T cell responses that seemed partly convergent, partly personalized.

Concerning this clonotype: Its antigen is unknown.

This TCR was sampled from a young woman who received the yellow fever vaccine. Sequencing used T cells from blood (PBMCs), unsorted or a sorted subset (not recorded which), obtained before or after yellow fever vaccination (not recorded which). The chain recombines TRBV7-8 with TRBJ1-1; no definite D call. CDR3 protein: CASSLAGPEGTEAFF. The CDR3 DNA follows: TGTGCCAGCAGCTTAGCCGGGCCCGAGGGCACTGAAGCTTTCTTT.